The next 22 T cell receptor beta chains were all read from a single sample in a study of T-cell reconstitution after alpha-beta-depleted transplantation in children. Unique molecular identifiers were used in preparing the TCRbeta library. TCRdb re-derived calls from the PCR reads in MiXCR, one entry per CDR3 protein. This sample carries over 550,000 distinct CDR3 sequences, 10% to 13% of them seen once, and the ten largest clones take approximately 4.1%. This material consisted of PBMCs from the stem cell graft donor, taken from the stem cell graft. All receptors come from a human donor who donated a stem cell graft to a child with acute myeloid leukemia.

J is TRBJ2-7 and V is TRBV2; perhaps TRBD1 as D (6 bases). Trimming took 4 bases from V and 0 from J, leaving 13 bases between them. The CDR3 covers 15 residues. Per germline, CDR1 SNHLY and CDR2 FYNNEI. CDR3 region: CASSVGAFSSYEQYF. For the CDR3, the DNA is TGTGCCAGCAGTGTGGGGGCCTTTAGCTCCTACGAGCAGTACTTC. The entire variable domain, with the rest obtained from reference TRBV2 and TRBJ2-7, is as follows: EPEVTQTPSHQVTQMGQEVILRCVPISNHLYFYWYRQILGQKVEFLVSFYNNEISEKSEIFDDQFSVERPDGSNFTLKIRSTKLEDSAMYFCASSVGAFSSYEQYFGPGTRLTVT.

This clonotype was counted a few times. The chain employs TRBV7-2 and TRBJ2-5; 7 bases are a match to TRBD1. Trimming removed 6 bases from V and 4 bases from J; junction bases left unmatched: 8. The CDR3 runs 14 residues. In germline, CDR1 is SGHTA, CDR2 FQGNSA. The CDR3 sequence: CASRAPRQGETQYF. In nucleotides, the CDR3 is TGTGCCAGCAGGGCCCCCAGACAGGGAGAGACCCAGTACTTC.

This clonotype was seen ten or more times. The chain employs TRBV10-3 and TRBJ2-1; 13 positions match TRBD2. CDR1 and CDR2 from the germline V gene are ENHRY and SYGVKD. The CDR3 has 16 residues. With 3 bases clipped from V and 5 bases from J, the junction kept 4 bases outside the gene matches. As DNA, the CDR3 is TGTGCCATCAGTGATCTAACTAGCGGGAGGGACAATGAGCAGTTCTTC. Encoded protein: CAISDLTSGRDNEQFF.

At least ten counts were recorded for this clonotype. The genes are TRBV12-3 or TRBV12-4 and TRBJ2-3; TRBD2 matches at 7 bases. The CDR3 is 16 residues long. Trimming took 6 bases from V and 1 from J; bases not matched to a gene: 10. CDR3 region: CASSPMGGGRTDTQYF. Written as DNA, the CDR3 is TGTGCCAGCAGCCCTATGGGGGGAGGGCGCACAGATACGCAGTATTTT.

This clonotype was counted between two and nine times. The CDR3 DNA reads as TGTGCCAGCAGCCCCAATATGGCTTTCGGCAGGGAGACCCAGTACTTC. Translating gives CASSPNMAFGRETQYF. The rearrangement joins TRBV9 to TRBJ2-5, with no clear D. The germline V and J ends were trimmed by 4 bases and 5 bases, with 21 bases remaining between them. Germline assignment: CDR1 SGDLS and CDR2 YYNGEE. This CDR3 has 16 residues.

CDR3 nucleotide sequence: TGTGCCTGGAGTGTTGGACCGACGAACACTGAAGCTTTCTTT. The encoded protein is CAWSVGPTNTEAFF. The chain is built from TRBV30 and TRBJ1-1; D remains ambiguous. This CDR3 spans 14 amino acids. The germline V and J ends were trimmed by 0 bases and 1 base, with 9 bases remaining between them. In germline, CDR1 is GTSNPN, CDR2 SVGIG (reference sequence).

The chain has TRBV28 and TRBJ1-5; no definite D call. The CDR3 is 16 residues long. In germline, CDR1 is MDHEN, CDR2 SYDVKM. Trimming shortened V by 3 bases and J by 0 bases, and 12 bases separated the two germline ends. CDR3: CASSFRVGLSNQPQHF. CDR3 DNA: TGTGCCAGCAGTTTTCGTGTGGGCCTTAGCAATCAGCCCCAGCATTTT. The whole variable domain, filled in from reference TRBV28 and TRBJ1-5, reads DVKVTQSSRYLVKRTGEKVFLECVQDMDHENMFWYRQDPGLGLRLIYFSYDVKMKEKGDIPEGYSVSREKKERFSLILESASTNQTSMYLCASSFRVGLSNQPQHFGDGTRLSIL.

The chain couples TRBV20-1 to TRBJ2-1; D uncertain. CDR1 and CDR2 (germline): DFQATT, SNEGSKA (reference sequence). The CDR3 runs 15 residues. Trimming stripped 3 bases from V and 0 bases from J, with 12 bases between. The CDR3 coding sequence is TGCAGTGCTAGGGCGACGAATAACTCCTACAATGAGCAGTTCTTC. Its translation: CSARATNNSYNEQFF.

This clonotype has more than one count but fewer than ten. This rearrangement joins TRBV20-1 to TRBJ2-1, with a tentative D call TRBD2 (6 bases). The germline V gene has CDR1 DFQATT and CDR2 SNEGSKA (reference sequence). The CDR3 spans 13 residues. The V end was cut by 6 bases, the J end by 5 bases, with 14 bases between. The CDR3 DNA reads as TGCAGTGCCGAGGAGGGGATGAACAATGAGCAGTTCTTC. Its protein is CSAEEGMNNEQFF.

This clonotype occurred a few times. The chain joins TRBV11-1 to TRBJ2-1; 11 bases are a match to TRBD2. Germline loops: CDR1 SGHAT, CDR2 FQDESV (reference sequence). This CDR3 is 19 amino acids long. V shed 5 bases and J 5 bases; nucleotides not matched to a gene: 17. The CDR3 nucleotides are TGTGCCAGCAGCCCTACCACTAGCGGGAGAGGGGGGAGTGACAATGAGCAGTTCTTC. This codes for CASSPTTSGRGGSDNEQFF.

At least ten counts were recorded for this clonotype. The gene calls are TRBV29-1 and TRBJ2-1; D is ambiguous. Germline lookup yields CDR1 SQVTM and CDR2 ANQGSEA. This CDR3 is 11 amino acids long. With 6 bases removed from V and 3 bases from J, the gap between germline ends came to 6 bases. The CDR3, as DNA: TGCAGCGTGTCAATCTACAATGAGCAGTTCTTC. Translation: CSVSIYNEQFF.

This clonotype was picked up a small number of times. In DNA form, the CDR3 reads TGCGCCAGCATGAACGGGTGGGGCAAAATGGAAACTGAAGCTTTCTTT. This translates into CASMNGWGKMETEAFF. The V and J genes are TRBV5-1 and TRBJ1-1, with D possibly matching TRBD1 (5 bases). CDR3 length: 16 residues. V gave up 6 bases and J gave up 5 bases, with 23 bases separating them. Germline values: CDR1 SGHRS, CDR2 YFSETQ.

This clonotype was counted a few times. The rearrangement joins TRBV25-1 to TRBJ2-4; 8 bases agree with TRBD1. The CDR3 has 16 residues. Looked up from germline, CDR1 is MGHDK and CDR2 is SYGVNS. The trim removed 6 bases at V and 4 bases at J, leaving 11 bases unmatched. The DNA for the CDR3 is TGTGCCAGCAGGGCCCTCCGGGACAGGAAAAAAAACATTCAGTACTTC. This sequence encodes CASRALRDRKKNIQYF.

Notes on this clonotype: This may stem from a read error, because a much larger clone lies one nucleotide away. V and J are TRBV20-1 and TRBJ2-3; the match to TRBD2 covers 14 bases. CDR3 size: 15 residues. CDR1 DFQATT and CDR2 SNEGSKA come from the germline V gene (reference sequence). CDR3 residues: CSAPKSGLAGATQFF. The CDR3 region has the DNA TGCAGTGCCCCTAAGTCGGGACTAGCGGGAGCAACGCAGTTTTTT.

The gene calls are TRBV6-6 and TRBJ2-3; D is uncertain. This CDR3 has 15 residues. The germline V gene encodes CDR1 MNHNY and CDR2 SVGAGI (reference sequence). With 4 bases removed from V and 2 bases from J, the gap between germline ends came to 13 bases. The chain's CDR3 is CASSLLGTNTDTQYF. The CDR3 region has the DNA TGTGCCAGCAGTTTACTCGGAACCAACACAGATACGCAGTATTTT.

This clonotype appeared many times. This chain connects TRBV7-8 to TRBJ2-3, with D unclear. This CDR3 is built from 14 residues. Germline-derived CDR1 and CDR2 are SGHVS and FQNEAQ. V dropped 10 bases and J dropped 0 bases, with 14 bases sitting between them. The CDR3 is CAITNLSSTDTQYF. The CDR3 DNA follows: TGTGCCATCACTAACCTATCTAGCACAGATACGCAGTATTTT.

The J gene is TRBJ1-3, the V gene TRBV12-3 or TRBV12-4; tentatively, D is TRBD1 (5 bases). The V end lost 5 bases, the J end lost 5 bases, and 13 bases lay between the germline ends. There are 14 residues in the CDR3. The CDR3 nucleotides read TGTGCCAGCAGTCCTGGGGGGGGGAGAAACACCATATATTTT. Translation gives CASSPGGGRNTIYF.

V and J are TRBV7-8 and TRBJ1-2; D unresolved. The V gene's germline CDR1 is SGHVS and CDR2 FQNEAQ. The CDR3 sequence is 12 residues long. The V gene lost 9 bases and the J gene lost 2 bases, with 10 bases spanning the gap. In DNA form, the CDR3 reads TGTGCCAGTGGCCCCGAAAACTATGGCTACACCTTC. It yields the protein CASGPENYGYTF.

The rearrangement links TRBV3-1 to TRBJ2-5; D is uncertain. Looked up from germline, CDR1 is LGHDT and CDR2 is YNNKEL (reference sequence). This CDR3 has 15 amino acids. The ends were cut back, 3 bases at V and 3 bases at J, with 14 bases in the middle. The CDR3 DNA is TGTGCCAGCAGCCATTGGGCGGATCCAAAAGAGACCCAGTACTTC. Translating gives CASSHWADPKETQYF.

This clonotype was detected many times. V usage is TRBV7-3 and J usage is TRBJ2-5; possibly TRBD1 for D (5 bases). The V end was cut by 5 bases, the J end by 5 bases, with 12 bases between. This CDR3 is built from 13 residues. Per the germline V gene, CDR1 is SGHTA and CDR2 is FQGTGA. CDR3 loop: CASSTREGETQYF. In DNA form, the CDR3 reads TGTGCCAGCAGCACCAGGGAAGGGGAGACCCAGTACTTC. The full variable domain, with the rest looked up from reference TRBV7-3 and TRBJ2-5, is GAGVSQTPSNKVTEKGKYVELRCDPISGHTALYWYRQSLGQGPEFLIYFQGTGAADDSGLPNDRFFAVRPEGSVSTLKIQRTERGDSAVYLCASSTREGETQYFGPGTRLLVL.

This clonotype was observed a few times. The chain employs TRBV25-1 and TRBJ2-1, with D tentatively TRBD2 (5 bases). Per germline, CDR1 MGHDK and CDR2 SYGVNS. Trimming cost V 2 bases and J 8 bases, with 7 bases left between them. The CDR3 totals 12 residues. CDR3 region: CASSEAGYEQFF. CDR3 nucleotides: TGTGCCAGCAGTGAAGCGGGCTATGAGCAGTTCTTC.

The chain is built from TRBV7-2 and TRBJ2-3; 13 nucleotides line up with TRBD2. This CDR3 contains 17 residues. The trim removed 3 bases at V and 5 bases at J, leaving 8 bases unmatched. Germline loops: CDR1 SGHTA, CDR2 FQGNSA. The CDR3 bases are TGTGCCAGCAGCTTCCAAACTAGCGGGAGGGCCGTAGATACGCAGTATTTT. Translating gives CASSFQTSGRAVDTQYF.